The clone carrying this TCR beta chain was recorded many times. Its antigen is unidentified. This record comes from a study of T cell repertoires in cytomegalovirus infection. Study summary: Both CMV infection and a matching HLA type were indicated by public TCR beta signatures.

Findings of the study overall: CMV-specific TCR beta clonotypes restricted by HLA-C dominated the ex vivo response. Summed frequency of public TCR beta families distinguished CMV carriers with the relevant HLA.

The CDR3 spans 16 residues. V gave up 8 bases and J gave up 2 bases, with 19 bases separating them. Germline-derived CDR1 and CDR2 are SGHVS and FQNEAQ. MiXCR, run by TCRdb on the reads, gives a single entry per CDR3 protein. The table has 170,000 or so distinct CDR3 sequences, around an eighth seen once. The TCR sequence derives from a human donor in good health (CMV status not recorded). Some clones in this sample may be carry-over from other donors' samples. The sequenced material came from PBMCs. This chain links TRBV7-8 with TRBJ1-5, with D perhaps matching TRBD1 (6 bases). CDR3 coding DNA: TGTGCCAGCCAATCTTACGGGGGGCGCGGCAATCAGCCCCAGCATTTT. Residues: CASQSYGGRGNQPQHF.